This entry concerns a single T cell receptor (beta chain). This CDR3 comprises 20 residues. The entry originates in a study of blood T cell repertoires in COVID-19. Overall study: Sites in the United States, Italy and Spain provided acute and convalescent COVID-19 samples. In each case, the material was cDNA or gDNA derived from T cells, B-cell-depleted T cells, or PBMCs.

Assay used: immunoSEQ multiplex PCR; TCRdb lists only in-frame clones, some missing. The table shows 88,000 or so clones, with 75% to 90% occurring only once. This chain uses TRBV21-1 with TRBJ1-5. TRBV21-1 is deemed a pseudogene. The TCR sequence derives from a man aged 55 to 70 with acute or convalescent COVID-19. Sequences were obtained from peripheral blood. This CDR3 reads CASSKGPLFPRRGKDQPQHF. The DNA for the CDR3 is TGTGCCAGCAGCAAAGGACCCCTCTTTCCCAGGAGGGGTAAAGATCAGCCCCAGCATTTT.